This entry concerns a single TCR beta chain. Together with a sample-barcoded 5' primer, a J-beta primer mix was included in a second PCR lasting roughly 7 to 11 cycles. TCRdb passed the 5' RACE reads through MiXCR, listing each CDR3 protein once. The repertoire includes about 1.4 million distinct CDR3 sequences, roughly 60% of them detected once, and over 5.5% sits in the top ten. The sample originates from a study of blood T cells in healthy people across ages. The CDR3 extends over 15 amino acids. CDR1 is LGHDT and CDR2 is YNNKEL in the germline V gene (reference sequence). V lost 1 base, J lost 0 bases, and 10 bases lay in between.

The chain has TRBV3-1 and TRBJ2-7; D unresolved. Sequenced input: blood. The TCR originated in a man aged 18 to 29 in good health. CDR3 sequence reads: CASSQVAASSYEQYF. Written as DNA, the CDR3 is TGTGCCAGCAGCCAAGTTGCTGCAAGCTCCTACGAGCAGTACTTC.